A selection of T cell receptor beta chains follows, all from one sample in a study of T cells in Graves' hyperthyroidism and ophthalmopathy. TCRdb independently ran MiXCR on the multiplex PCR reads; one entry per CDR3 protein. The sample contains almost 600,000 distinct CDR3 sequences, about 15% of which appear only once. Sequencing input: blood. The receptors were gathered from a woman under 40 with Graves' hyperthyroidism that later progressed to Graves' ophthalmopathy. The conserved cysteine and the conserved F or W are not part of the CDR3 here. Fields, in order: V gene, J gene, CDR3 protein.

TRBV20-1	TRBJ2-2	SARLIHLGTSTGELF
TRBV6-5	TRBJ2-1	ASSYHRSREQF
TRBV6-1	TRBJ2-3	ASRWPGTSTDTQY
TRBV20-1	TRBJ2-1	SAFYNEQF
TRBV7-3	TRBJ1-2	ASSFRDRGHHGYT
TRBV6-2/TRBV6-3	TRBJ2-2	ASSYQDVSGELF
TRBV12-5	TRBJ2-1	ASGLLRGNEQF
TRBV5-1	TRBJ2-7	ASRREDEQY
TRBV28	TRBJ2-1	ASFPSDRAGDNEQF
TRBV4-1	TRBJ1-1	ASSEGQGAVTEAF
TRBV10-1	TRBJ2-3	ASSEYFTDTQY
TRBV6-5	TRBJ2-3	ASSYSGGGGTDTQY
TRBV2	TRBJ2-7	ASTSGSSYEQY
TRBV27	TRBJ2-5	ASSLLANTGETQY
TRBV3-1	TRBJ1-1	ASSQRTVNTEAF
TRBV28	TRBJ2-7	ASSAGTYEQY
TRBV20-1	TRBJ2-2	SAKPGQGAATTGELF
TRBV24-1	TRBJ2-1	ATGISGTVNEQF
TRBV7-3	TRBJ2-3	ASSWLAGGIDTQY
TRBV6-1	TRBJ2-1	ASPGNEQF
TRBV28	TRBJ1-2	ASSLNNRDSNYGYT
TRBV2	TRBJ2-1	ASKFEREGLANEQF
TRBV11-2	TRBJ1-5	ASSLETGGAQH
TRBV6-5	TRBJ2-1	ASSYSTGTSQDNEQF
TRBV30	TRBJ2-3	AWSVETGGTDTQY
TRBV3-1	TRBJ1-1	ASSPSVTLNTEAF
TRBV20-1	TRBJ2-7	SAPGATFYEQY
TRBV5-4	TRBJ1-4	ASSLSGQLNEKLF
TRBV28	TRBJ1-2	ASSDRDPIYGYT
TRBV27	TRBJ2-7	ASSPFTGEGEQY
TRBV5-1	TRBJ1-4	ASSLSTITNEKLF